This T cell receptor (beta chain) was sequenced in a study of cytomegalovirus exposure and HLA in healthy donors. Across the whole study: There were 100 million to 120 million unique TCR beta sequences, drawn from about 200 million T cells, in an earlier analysis. Within the Caucasian-associated ancestry cluster were more than 75% of the roughly 400 genotyped donors. Study-level findings and limits: A list of approximately 160 TCR beta chains associated with cytomegalovirus was given. In all likelihood, a cluster of highly shared sequence variants was a sequencing artifact.

The CDR3 loop spans 15 amino acids. Losses at the gene ends were 0 bases for V and 7 bases for J; bases not matched to a gene: 7. Per the germline V gene, CDR1 is SGHRS and CDR2 is YFSETQ. 60 Vbeta and 13 Jbeta primers were used in PCR. Some clones are missing from TCRdb's copy, which holds only in-frame ones; the method was immunoSEQ multiplex PCR. The sample carries over 100,000 clones, 63% recorded once. As to this clone: Antigen unknown.

The origin of this receptor is a human donor in good health. The chain links TRBV5-1 to TRBJ2-7, with TRBD1 identical over 10 bases. Sequencing used PBMCs. The CDR3: CASSLARDRGREQYF. CDR3 DNA sequence: TGCGCCAGCAGCTTGGCCCGGGACAGGGGTAGAGAGCAGTACTTC.